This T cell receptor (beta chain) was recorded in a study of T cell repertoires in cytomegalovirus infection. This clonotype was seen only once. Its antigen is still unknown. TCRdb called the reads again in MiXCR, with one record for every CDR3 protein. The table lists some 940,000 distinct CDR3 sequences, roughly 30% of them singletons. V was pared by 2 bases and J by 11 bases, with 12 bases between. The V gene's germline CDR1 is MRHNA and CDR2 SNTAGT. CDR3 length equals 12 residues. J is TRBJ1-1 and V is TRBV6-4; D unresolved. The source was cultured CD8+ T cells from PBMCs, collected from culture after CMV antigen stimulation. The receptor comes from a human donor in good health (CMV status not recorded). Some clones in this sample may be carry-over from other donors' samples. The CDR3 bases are TGTGCCAGCAGTGACCCGGACCTGGGGGCTTTCTTT. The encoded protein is CASSDPDLGAFF.